This T cell receptor beta chain was retrieved from a study of T cell repertoires in cytomegalovirus infection (dated by TCRdb to the late 2010s). In the study overall: Because public TCR beta signatures pointed to carriage of CMV infection together with the matching HLA type, the HLA type of each donor mattered for the analysis. Results and caveats for the whole study, not just this receptor: Carriers of CMV infection plus the relevant HLA type were discriminated by the cumulative frequency of public TCR beta family members in the study cohort and in an independent approximately 350-donor cohort. The ex vivo response was dominated by HLA-C-restricted CMV-specific TCR beta clonotypes, which also provided the single most frequent clonotype in two of eight donors.

The CDR3 runs 16 amino acids, cysteine and phenylalanine included. Only CDR3 DNA remains: 48 bases, in frame from the first base. The germline V gene supplies CDR1 MNHEY and CDR2 SVGAGI. V lost 0 bases and J lost 4 bases; the stretch between them is 15 bases long. The table lists this clonotype with a count of one. It has no known antigen specificity. The sample holds no much larger clone one base away, and base qualities are not on file. A lone read gives weak evidence. TCRdb shows the sequencer as Illumina HiSeq 1500. The public reads were quality trimmed at Q25 with fastp and then assembled into clones with MiXCR by TCRdb, keeping productive beta chains. Every CDR3 protein is listed once, alongside the most common genes and DNA of its rows. This sample lists hundreds of thousands of distinct CDR3 sequences; 24% were detected once. The top ten constitute around 7.6% of the sample.

The TCR was taken from a human donor in good health (CMV status not recorded). Some clones in this sample may be carry-over from other donors' samples. Specimen: CD8+ T cells from PBMCs. The rearranged chain carries TRBV6-5 and TRBJ2-5; the D gene cannot be resolved reliably. Here the CDR3 is given as CASSYSFLGAGETQYF. The sequenced DNA: TGTGCCAGCAGTTACTCGTTTTTAGGCGCAGGAGAGACCCAGTACTTC.